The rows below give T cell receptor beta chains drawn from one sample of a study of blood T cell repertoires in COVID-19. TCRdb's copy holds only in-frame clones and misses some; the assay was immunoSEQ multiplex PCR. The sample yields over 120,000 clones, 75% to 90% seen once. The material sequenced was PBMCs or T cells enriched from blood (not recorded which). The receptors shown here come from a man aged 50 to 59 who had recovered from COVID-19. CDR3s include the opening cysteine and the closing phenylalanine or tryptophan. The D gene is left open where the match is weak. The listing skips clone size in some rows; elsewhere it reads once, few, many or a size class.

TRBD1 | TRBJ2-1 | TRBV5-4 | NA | CASSFRQGASGNEQFF | TGTGCCAGCAGCTTTCGACAGGGGGCGAGCGGAAATGAGCAGTTCTTC
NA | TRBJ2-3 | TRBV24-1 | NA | CATSDQGYNGDTQYF | TGTGCCACCAGTGACCAGGGATATAACGGGGATACGCAGTATTTT
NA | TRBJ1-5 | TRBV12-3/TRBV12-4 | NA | CASSENNQPQHF | TGTGCCAGCAGCGAGAACAATCAGCCCCAGCATTTT
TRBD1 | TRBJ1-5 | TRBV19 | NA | CASSLRGLSNQPQHF | TGTGCCAGTAGTCTCAGGGGGCTAAGCAATCAGCCCCAGCATTTT
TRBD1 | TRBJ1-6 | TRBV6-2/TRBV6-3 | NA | CASSYLPSQGDSPLHF | TGTGCCAGCAGTTATCTCCCGTCACAGGGGGACTCACCCCTCCACTTT
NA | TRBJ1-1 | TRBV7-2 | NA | CASSPHLAGATEAFF | TGTGCCAGCAGCCCCCACCTAGCGGGGGCCACTGAAGCTTTCTTT
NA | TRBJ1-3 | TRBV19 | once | CASSMARGGSGNTIYF | TGTGCCAGTAGTATGGCCAGAGGCGGCTCTGGAAACACCATATATTTT
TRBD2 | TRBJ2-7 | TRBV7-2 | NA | CASSLTGTTPYEQYF | TGTGCCAGCAGCTTAACCGGGACTACCCCCTACGAGCAGTACTTC
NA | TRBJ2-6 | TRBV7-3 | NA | CASSLQGTGANVLTF | TGTGCCAGCAGCTTACAGGGTACTGGGGCCAACGTCCTGACTTTC
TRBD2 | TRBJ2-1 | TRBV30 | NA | CAWSVPLAAYNEQFF | TGTGCCTGGAGTGTACCTCTAGCGGCCTACAATGAGCAGTTCTTC
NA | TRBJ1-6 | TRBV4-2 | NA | CASSLTQEENSPLHF | TGTGCCAGCAGCCTCACGCAGGAGGAAAATTCACCCCTCCACTTT
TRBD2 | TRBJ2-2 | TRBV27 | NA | CASSLELAAPGELFF | TGTGCCAGCAGTTTAGAGCTAGCGGCCCCCGGGGAGCTGTTTTTT
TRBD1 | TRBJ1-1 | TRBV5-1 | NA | CASSPGGQGRLAFF | TGCGCCAGCAGCCCTGGAGGACAGGGAAGGCTAGCTTTCTTT
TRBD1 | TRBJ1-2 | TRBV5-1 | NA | CASSWTGLDYGYTF | TGCGCCAGCAGCTGGACAGGGCTGGACTATGGCTACACCTTC
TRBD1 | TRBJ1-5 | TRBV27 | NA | CASSPGQRTNQPQHF | TGTGCCAGCAGTCCGGGACAGAGAACTAATCAGCCCCAGCATTTT
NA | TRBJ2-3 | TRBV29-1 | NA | CSARGALPSLDTQYF | TGCAGCGCCCGGGGGGCCCTACCGAGCTTAGATACGCAGTATTTT
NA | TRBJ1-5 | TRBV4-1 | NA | CASAGVYSNQPQHF | TGCGCCAGCGCCGGAGTATACAGCAATCAGCCCCAGCATTTT
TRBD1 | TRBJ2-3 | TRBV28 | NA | CASRQTGISTDTQYF | TGTGCCAGCAGGCAGACAGGGATTAGCACAGATACGCAGTATTTT
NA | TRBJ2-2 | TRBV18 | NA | CASSQSANTGELFF | TGTGCCAGCTCACAGTCAGCGAACACCGGGGAGCTGTTTTTT
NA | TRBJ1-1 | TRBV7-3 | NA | CASSSRRATEAFF | TGTGCCAGCAGCTCCCGGAGGGCCACTGAAGCTTTCTTT
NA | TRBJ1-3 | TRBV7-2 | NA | CASSPQAGGNTIYF | TGTGCCAGCAGCCCACAGGCAGGTGGAAACACCATATATTTT
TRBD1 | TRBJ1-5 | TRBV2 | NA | CASGREGQANQPQHF | TGTGCCAGCGGGAGGGAGGGACAGGCCAATCAGCCCCAGCATTTT
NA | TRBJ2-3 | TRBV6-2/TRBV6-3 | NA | CASSSADTQYF | TGTGCCAGCAGTTCCGCAGATACGCAGTATTTT
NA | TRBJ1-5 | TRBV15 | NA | CATSRDAGTTGQPQHF | TGTGCCACCAGCAGAGATGCGGGGACTACGGGGCAGCCCCAGCATTTT
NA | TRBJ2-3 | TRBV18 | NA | CASSRKLSSTDTQYF | TGTGCCAGCTCACGAAAACTGTCTAGCACAGATACGCAGTATTTT
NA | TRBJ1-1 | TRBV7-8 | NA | CASSPHRDIGNTEAFF | TGTGCCAGCAGCCCCCACCGGGACATTGGGAACACTGAAGCTTTCTTT
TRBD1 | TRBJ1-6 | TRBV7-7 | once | CALGTGGVNSPLHF | TGTGCCCTAGGGACAGGGGGCGTCAATTCACCCCTCCACTTT
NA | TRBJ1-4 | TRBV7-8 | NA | CASSLERVATNEKLFF | TGTGCCAGCAGCTTAGAACGGGTTGCAACTAATGAAAAACTGTTTTTT
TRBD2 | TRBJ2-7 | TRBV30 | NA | CAWSGLAGSSGNEQYF | TGTGCCTGGAGTGGACTAGCGGGGAGTTCAGGGAACGAGCAGTACTTC
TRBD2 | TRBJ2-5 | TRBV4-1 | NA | CASSQDNLLAGGLETQYF | TGCGCCAGCAGCCAAGATAACCTACTAGCGGGGGGGCTTGAGACCCAGTACTTC
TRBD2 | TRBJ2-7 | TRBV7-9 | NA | CASSLALSGSGYEQYF | TGTGCCAGCAGCTTAGCGCTTAGCGGGAGTGGTTACGAGCAGTACTTC
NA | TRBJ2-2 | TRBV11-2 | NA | CASRDLLRSGRAGELFF | TGTGCCAGCAGGGACCTCCTGCGTTCGGGAAGGGCCGGGGAGCTGTTTTTT
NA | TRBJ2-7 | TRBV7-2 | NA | CASSFLGAKLEQYF | TGTGCCAGCAGCTTCCTGGGAGCTAAGCTTGAGCAGTACTTC
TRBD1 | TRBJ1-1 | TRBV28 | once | CASSPQGANVYSLGAFF | TGTGCCAGCAGTCCCCAGGGGGCTAACGTATATTCACTTGGCGCTTTCTTT
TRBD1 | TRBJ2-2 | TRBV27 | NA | CASSLRGRVTGELFF | TGTGCCAGCAGTTTAAGGGGGCGGGTCACCGGGGAGCTGTTTTTT
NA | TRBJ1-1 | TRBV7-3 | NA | CASSSGVPMNTEAFF | TGTGCCAGCAGCTCAGGGGTGCCGATGAACACTGAAGCTTTCTTT
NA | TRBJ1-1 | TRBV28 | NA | CASSLDKVNTEAFF | TGTGCCAGCAGTTTGGACAAAGTTAACACTGAAGCTTTCTTT
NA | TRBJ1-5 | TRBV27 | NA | CASSSKAPGSHQPQHF | TGTGCCAGCAGTTCAAAAGCCCCCGGGTCACATCAGCCCCAGCATTTT